A single sample is the source of the 10 T cell receptor beta chains below, sequenced in a study of response to subunit inactivated influenza vaccine. TCRdb recomputed calls from the RT-PCR reads with MiXCR, one row per CDR3 protein. The table lists 500,000 to 600,000 distinct CDR3 sequences, approximately 7.1% of them singletons. The sequences come from PBMCs from blood, collected less than 30 months after vaccination. Receptor source: a man aged 50-75 years who received an inactivated influenza vaccine.

This chain connects TRBV6-2 or TRBV6-3 to TRBJ2-5; either TRBD1 or TRBD2 may fit D (5 bases each). Trimming removed 5 bases at V and 3 bases at J, with 19 bases between. In germline, CDR1 is MNHEY, CDR2 SVGEGT. This CDR3 has 16 residues. The CDR3 DNA reads TGTGCCAGCAGTAGGGGACCTATAACCGTAAAAGAGACCCAGTACTTC. Amino acid sequence: CASSRGPITVKETQYF.

This clonotype has a count of ten or more. The chain uses TRBV5-5 and TRBJ2-5; no definite D call. This CDR3 contains 15 residues. The germline CDR1 and CDR2 sequences are SGHKS and YYEKEE (reference sequence). The germline V and J ends were trimmed by 4 bases and 5 bases, with 18 bases remaining between them. CDR3 DNA: TGTGCCAGCAGCCCGGGCACAGCCGCTCGTGAGACCCAGTACTTC. Its protein product is CASSPGTAARETQYF.

This clonotype was observed a few times. This rearrangement joins TRBV29-1 to TRBJ2-3, with a tentative D call TRBD2 (6 bases). The CDR3 runs to 14 residues. The ends were cut back, 5 bases at V and 3 bases at J, with 15 bases in the middle. The germline gives CDR1 SQVTM, CDR2 ANQGSEA. The CDR3 here is CSVRVRGWTDTQYF. For the CDR3, the DNA is TGCAGCGTTAGGGTCCGGGGGTGGACAGATACGCAGTATTTT.

The chain recombines TRBV6-1 with TRBJ2-5; 10 positions agree with TRBD2. J was trimmed by 5 bases and V by 6 bases; bases with no gene match: 6. The germline gives CDR1 MNHNS, CDR2 SASEGT. The CDR3 is 14 residues long. The CDR3 region is CASRTLAGVETQYF. In DNA form, the CDR3 reads TGTGCCAGCAGGACTCTAGCGGGAGTGGAGACCCAGTACTTC.

The chain uses TRBV11-2 and TRBJ1-4, with D unresolved. This CDR3 comprises 12 residues. CDR1 is SGHAT and CDR2 is FQNNGV in the germline V gene. V was cut by 4 bases and J by 7 bases, with 7 bases left in between. The CDR3 region is CASSSASEKLFF. CDR3 in DNA: TGTGCCAGCAGCTCCGCAAGTGAAAAACTGTTTTTT.

This clonotype was seen repeatedly, ten times or more. The CDR3 loop is CASPSQLAGAGNEQFF. The CDR3 bases are TGTGCCTCCCCGTCCCAGCTAGCGGGAGCGGGCAATGAGCAGTTCTTC. This chain connects TRBV30 to TRBJ2-1; TRBD2 matches at 10 bases. Trimming at V came to 7 bases and at J to 6 bases, leaving 15 bases not matched to a gene. This CDR3 spans 16 amino acids. Germline CDR1 is GTSNPN and CDR2 is SVGIG (reference sequence).

This chain joins TRBV11-2 and TRBJ2-3; no firm D call. V lost 7 bases to trimming and J lost 0 bases, with 17 bases between them. This CDR3 spans 16 amino acids. The V gene's germline CDR1 is SGHAT and CDR2 FQNNGV. The CDR3 loop reads CASTVRRLESTDTQYF. Written as DNA, the CDR3 is TGTGCCAGCACCGTACGGCGGCTAGAGAGCACAGATACGCAGTATTTT.

The table lists this clonotype with many counts. This rearrangement joins TRBV20-1 to TRBJ2-7; D not certain. CDR3 length: 10 residues. V was pared by 6 bases and J by 3 bases, with 6 bases between. Looked up from germline, CDR1 is DFQATT and CDR2 is SNEGSKA (reference sequence). CDR3 nucleotides: TGCAGTGCCATATTCTACGAGCAGTACTTC. Its protein is CSAIFYEQYF.

The V call is TRBV28, the J call TRBJ1-1; the match to TRBD1 covers 8 bases. The CDR3 extends over 17 amino acids. The junction had 12 bases not matched to a gene; V was cut back by 5 bases and J by 1 base. Germline loops: CDR1 MDHEN, CDR2 SYDVKM. The CDR3 region is CASSPTGAIWKNTEAFF. CDR3 bases: TGTGCCAGCAGTCCGACAGGGGCTATATGGAAGAACACTGAAGCTTTCTTT.

This clonotype was observed many times. This rearrangement joins TRBV10-3 to TRBJ1-5; D possibly corresponds to TRBD1 (5 bases). The CDR3 spans 14 residues. V was pared by 4 bases and J by 6 bases, with 13 bases between. The germline V gene encodes CDR1 ENHRY and CDR2 SYGVKD. CDR3 DNA sequence: TGTGCCATCAGTGTCGGGGGGGACCGTCAGCCCCAGCATTTT. It specifies CAISVGGDRQPQHF.